A single sample gave rise to the 25 T cell receptor beta chains below, sequenced in a study of T-cell memory formation after mild COVID-19. TCRdb re-analysed the 5' RACE reads in MiXCR, keeping a single row per CDR3 protein. The sample holds around 430,000 distinct CDR3 sequences; about 15% are singletons and the top ten take under 25%. Sequenced material: PBMCs or a T cell subset sorted from them (not recorded which). These receptors were obtained from a man aged 18 to 30 who had mild COVID-19 (a few samples of this study predate the infection). Cell type and time point are not known.

The rearrangement uses TRBV6-5 and TRBJ1-4; no clear D. V was pared by 5 bases and J by 8 bases, with 18 bases between. Looked up from germline, CDR1 is MNHEY and CDR2 is SVGAGI. CDR3 length: 15 amino acids. The CDR3 sequence is CASSNYGEGYEKLFF. DNA of the CDR3: TGTGCCAGCAGTAACTACGGGGAAGGCTACGAAAAACTGTTTTTT.

This clonotype was seen at least ten times. The rearrangement links TRBV7-9 to TRBJ2-3; the D is unclear. Trimming took off 5 bases at V and 5 bases at J, with 8 bases between the two ends. Germline assignment: CDR1 SEHNR and CDR2 FQNEAQ (reference sequence). This CDR3 spans 12 amino acids. The CDR3: CASSDSIDTQYF. The CDR3 DNA sequence: TGTGCCAGCAGCGACTCGATAGATACGCAGTATTTT.

This clonotype turned up a few times. V gene TRBV12-3 or TRBV12-4 combines with J gene TRBJ2-3, with TRBD1 as a possible D gene (6 bases). The CDR3 is 14 residues long. The germline V and J ends were trimmed by 0 bases and 7 bases, with 11 bases remaining between them. The CDR3 region is CASSLAGATHTQYF. As DNA, the CDR3 is TGTGCCAGCAGTTTAGCGGGGGCAACACATACGCAGTATTTT.

A few counts support this clonotype. The J gene is TRBJ2-5, the V gene TRBV18; maybe TRBD2 (6 bases). CDR1 is KGHSH, CDR2 LQKENI, per germline. The V gene lost 2 bases and the J gene lost 5 bases, with 9 bases spanning the gap. This CDR3 region has 13 residues. CDR3 region: CASSPAGLETQYF. DNA for the CDR3: TGTGCCAGCTCACCAGCGGGACTCGAGACCCAGTACTTC.

The sample holds a few counts of this clonotype. The chain has TRBV12-3 or TRBV12-4 and TRBJ1-4; D unresolved. The length of the CDR3 is 14 residues. The ends were cut back, 3 bases at V and 6 bases at J, with 11 bases in the middle. The CDR3 spells CASSFQNRDEKLFF. The CDR3 DNA is TGTGCCAGCAGTTTTCAAAATAGGGATGAAAAACTGTTTTTT.

The chain carries TRBV5-1 and TRBJ2-1, with 10 nucleotides matching TRBD2. Germline CDR1 and CDR2: SGHRS and YFSETQ. The CDR3 sequence is 14 residues long. V shed 4 bases, J shed 12 bases, and the junction held 10 bases outside the gene matches. The CDR3 bases are TGCGCCAGCAGCCGAGCGGGGGGGACCCCCGGGCAGTTCTTC. It yields the protein CASSRAGGTPGQFF.

A few counts support this clonotype. The genes are TRBV2 and TRBJ2-7, with TRBD1 matching over 9 bases. V gave up 7 bases and J gave up 2 bases; unmatched junction bases: 3. The germline V gene encodes CDR1 SNHLY and CDR2 FYNNEI. CDR3 length: 13 residues. CDR3 residues: CASKTGGPYEQYV. CDR3 coding DNA: TGTGCCAGCAAGACAGGGGGGCCCTACGAGCAGTACGTC.

Many counts were recorded for this clonotype. V gene TRBV5-5 combines with J gene TRBJ2-6, with D uncertain. The germline gives CDR1 SGHKS, CDR2 YYEKEE (reference sequence). The CDR3 consists of 17 residues. V was trimmed by 0 bases and J by 4 bases, leaving 14 bases between them. DNA of the CDR3: TGTGCCAGCAGCTTGGTCGGTTCCCTACACGGGGCCAACGTCCTGACTTTC. It encodes CASSLVGSLHGANVLTF.

The V call is TRBV11-2, the J call TRBJ1-1; 7 bases are shared with TRBD1. J gave up 3 bases and V 0 bases, and 7 bases lay outside the gene matches. The CDR3 is 16 residues long. From germline, CDR1 is SGHAT and CDR2 FQNNGV. The CDR3 DNA is TGTGCCAGCAGCTTAGAGACAGGGCTGGGGTACACTGAAGCTTTCTTT. Translation gives CASSLETGLGYTEAFF.

J is TRBJ1-5 and V is TRBV6-2 or TRBV6-3, with unresolved D. V was shortened by 3 bases and J by 3 bases, with 6 bases between the two germline ends. This CDR3 has 13 amino acids. The V gene's germline CDR1 is MNHEY and CDR2 SVGEGT. In DNA form, the CDR3 reads TGTGCCAGCAGTTATAACCCCAATCAGCCCCAGCATTTT. Translation gives CASSYNPNQPQHF.

V gene TRBV10-3 combines with J gene TRBJ2-3, with 10 bases that match TRBD1. With V trimmed by 0 bases and J by 2 bases, 2 bases remained unmatched. The length of the CDR3 is 16 residues. Germline-derived CDR1 and CDR2 are ENHRY and SYGVKD. This CDR3 reads CAISESGTGATDTQYF. The CDR3 nucleotides read TGTGCCATCAGTGAGTCGGGGACAGGGGCCACAGATACGCAGTATTTT.

The rearrangement uses TRBV6-6 and TRBJ2-3, with 13 bases matching TRBD2. Germline values: CDR1 MNHNY, CDR2 SVGAGI (reference sequence). The CDR3 is made up of 16 amino acids. The junction had 5 bases not matched to a gene; V was cut back by 6 bases and J by 2 bases. CDR3 coding DNA: TGTGCCAGCAGCGAGACTAGCGGGGGGTACACAGATACGCAGTATTTT. This gives the protein CASSETSGGYTDTQYF.

V and J are TRBV6-5 and TRBJ1-2; D perhaps matches TRBD1 (5 bases). The CDR3 is 14 residues long. The germline gives CDR1 MNHEY, CDR2 SVGAGI. The V end was cut by 4 bases, the J end by 4 bases, with 13 bases between. CDR3 sequence: CASSSPGTSYGYTF. DNA of the CDR3: TGTGCCAGCAGTTCCCCGGGGACGTCCTATGGCTACACCTTC.

The rearrangement uses TRBV18 and TRBJ1-2, with D unresolved. Trimming removed 3 bases at V and 3 bases at J, with 14 bases between. The germline V gene encodes CDR1 KGHSH and CDR2 LQKENI. The CDR3 has 15 amino acids. For the CDR3, the DNA is TGTGCCAGCTCACCGTCGACGGGGATAGACTATGGCTACACCTTC. As protein: CASSPSTGIDYGYTF. The whole variable domain, filled in from reference TRBV18 and TRBJ1-2, reads NAGVMQNPRHLVRRRGQEARLRCSPMKGHSHVYWYRQLPEEGLKFMVYLQKENIIDESGMPKERFSAEFPKEGPSILRIQQVVRGDSAAYFCASSPSTGIDYGYTFGSGTRLTVV.

This rearrangement joins TRBV5-6 to TRBJ2-7, with a weak D call TRBD1 (6 bases). CDR1 and CDR2 (germline): SGHDT, YYEEEE. Trimming pared 0 bases from V and 6 bases from J, leaving 22 bases between. The CDR3 sequence is 17 residues long. The CDR3 nucleotides are TGTGCCAGCAGCTTGGGTGTGTTTGGGGGCACCTACGGCGAGCAGTACTTC. It translates to CASSLGVFGGTYGEQYF.

There are a few counts of this clonotype. The rearrangement links TRBV6-2 or TRBV6-3 to TRBJ2-7; D is perhaps TRBD1 (6 bases). The CDR3 is made up of 14 amino acids. Germline-derived CDR1 and CDR2 are MNHEY and SVGEGT. Trimming removed 6 bases at V and 2 bases at J, with 14 bases between. CDR3 region: CASRTGTNPYEQYF. The CDR3, as DNA: TGTGCCAGCAGGACCGGGACAAACCCCTACGAGCAGTACTTC.

This rearrangement joins TRBV7-3 to TRBJ2-1; TRBD2 agrees at 11 bases. V dropped 5 bases and J dropped 6; count of bases not matched to a gene: 6. In germline, CDR1 is SGHTA, CDR2 FQGTGA. CDR3 length: 15 amino acids. Here the CDR3 DNA reads TGTGCCAGCAGCGATCCACTAGCGGGGGCCAATGAGCAGTTCTTC. Translated: CASSDPLAGANEQFF.

This clonotype was counted only a few times. The chain uses TRBV5-1 and TRBJ2-2; 10 positions agree with TRBD1. After removal of 10 bases from V and 3 bases from J, the junction contained 9 bases not matched to a gene. CDR3 length equals 15 residues. Per germline, CDR1 SGHRS and CDR2 YFSETQ. CDR3 DNA: TGCGCCTCCCGCCGGGACAGGGGTTACACCGGGGAGCTGTTTTTT. Translated, it gives CASRRDRGYTGELFF.

This rearrangement joins TRBV5-4 to TRBJ1-4; perhaps TRBD1 as D (6 bases). The CDR3 is 17 amino acids. Trimming stripped 2 bases from V and 0 bases from J, with 14 bases between. In germline, CDR1 is SGHNT, CDR2 YYREEE (reference sequence). The CDR3 DNA is TGTGCCAGCAGCTTCCAGACAGGTCCTGCAACTAATGAAAAACTGTTTTTT. Translated: CASSFQTGPATNEKLFF.

The sample holds a few counts of this clonotype. This rearrangement joins TRBV7-6 to TRBJ2-3; TRBD2 aligns across 9 bases. The J segment lost 2 bases and the V segment lost 5 bases, leaving 8 bases of the junction unmatched. The CDR3 is 16 residues long. Germline assignment: CDR1 SGHVS and CDR2 FNYEAQ. This chain's CDR3 is CASSMTSGWVTDTQYF. The CDR3 coding sequence is TGTGCCAGCAGCATGACTAGCGGCTGGGTCACAGATACGCAGTATTTT.

This clonotype was picked up a small number of times. V and J are TRBV30 and TRBJ1-6, with 9 bases identical to TRBD1. The CDR3 runs 15 residues. Germline CDR1 and CDR2: GTSNPN and SVGIG (reference sequence). Trimming at V came to 7 bases and at J to 6 bases, leaving 10 bases not matched to a gene. DNA for the CDR3: TGTGCCTCGGACCCGGGACAGGGAGGTAATTCACCCCTCCACTTT. It codes for CASDPGQGGNSPLHF.

In this sample, this clonotype turned up a few times. At one end the junction does not follow the germline gene, possibly because of a read error. The rearrangement joins TRBV4-1 to TRBJ2-1; D is possibly TRBD1 or TRBD2 (8 bases each). Germline lookup yields CDR1 MGHRA and CDR2 YSYEKL. The length of the CDR3 is 15 residues. The DNA of the CDR3 is TGCGCCAGCAGCCAAGACGGGGGGGGTAGGGACAGGTTGGTCTTC. Its translation is CASSQDGGGRDRLVF.

This clonotype appeared a few times. V usage is TRBV12-3 or TRBV12-4 and J usage is TRBJ2-1; either TRBD1 or TRBD2 may supply D (5 bases each). This CDR3 has 14 residues. V was pared by 3 bases and J by 8 bases, with 14 bases between. The CDR3 region has the DNA TGTGCCAGCAGTTTCCAGGGTGGGGACGATGAGCAGTTCTTC. This encodes CASSFQGGDDEQFF.

The V and J genes are TRBV7-9 and TRBJ2-1, with D tentatively TRBD1 or TRBD2 (6 bases each). Germline-derived CDR1 and CDR2 are SEHNR and FQNEAQ (reference sequence). This CDR3 spans 16 amino acids. With 5 bases removed from V and 7 bases from J, the gap between germline ends came to 21 bases. The CDR3 sequence: CASSPRGVREGNEQFF. Written as DNA, the CDR3 is TGTGCCAGCAGCCCGAGGGGGGTTAGGGAAGGGAATGAGCAGTTCTTC. The variable domain in full, with the rest retrieved from reference TRBV7-9 and TRBJ2-1, is DTGVSQNPRHKITKRGQNVTFRCDPISEHNRLYWYRQTLGQGPEFLTYFQNEAQLEKSRLLSDRFSAERPKGSFSTLEIQRTEQGDSAMYLCASSPRGVREGNEQFFGPGTRLTVL.

This clonotype was counted ten times or more. J is TRBJ2-5 and V is TRBV20-1; 9 bases are a match to TRBD2. Germline V gives CDR1 DFQATT, CDR2 SNEGSKA (reference sequence). The CDR3 is 13 amino acids. V shed 7 bases, J shed 12 bases, and the junction held 15 bases outside the gene matches. The CDR3 protein is CSVPATSGSAEYF. CDR3 sequence (DNA): TGCAGTGTTCCGGCCACTAGCGGGTCCGCCGAGTACTTC.